The present entry profiles one TCR beta chain with its context. Produced via immunoSEQ multiplex PCR; TCRdb's table is partial and in-frame only. The sample carries 850,000 to 1,200,000 clones, 60% to 80% recorded once. The sample comes from a study of shared clonotypes between healthy human individuals. Germline V gene data show CDR1 as LNHNV and CDR2 as YYDKDF (reference sequence). This CDR3 is built from 13 residues. V dropped 0 bases and J dropped 7 bases, with 9 bases sitting between them. V gene TRBV15 combines with J gene TRBJ2-5; D unresolved. The sequenced material came from memory CD4+ T cells sorted from blood. Subset specified: CD45RA-negative fraction. The receptor comes from a man between 18 and 35 years old in good health. The CDR3 region has the DNA TGTGCCACCAGCAGAGAAAAATGGCGGACCCAGTACTTC. This translates into CATSREKWRTQYF.